A selection of T cell receptor beta chains follows, all from one sample in a study of beta chain features in type 1 diabetes. Sequencing was performed with immunoSEQ multiplex PCR; in TCRdb, only in-frame clones are kept and a portion is missing. The sample shows some 16,000 clones, roughly four fifths of them seen only once. Specimen: stem cell memory CD4+ T cells from blood. The receptors come from a young woman with type 1 diabetes. The CDR3 runs from the conserved cysteine through the conserved F or W. The order of the fields is clone size, V gene, D gene, J gene, CDR3 DNA, CDR3 protein. D genes are given only for firm matches. Size is stated for part of the rows, as once, few or many counts, or as a class when the clone is expanded.

clone_size: few
v_call: TRBV28
d_call: .
j_call: TRBJ1-2
cdr3_nt: TGTGCCAGCAGTTTTCCAATCAACCCCACGGCTAACTATGGCTACACCTTC
cdr3_aa: CASSFPINPTANYGYTF

clone_size: .
v_call: TRBV6-6
d_call: TRBD1
j_call: TRBJ1-2
cdr3_nt: TGTGCCAGCAGTTACCGAACCTCACAGGGGAGCTATGGCTACACCTTC
cdr3_aa: CASSYRTSQGSYGYTF

clone_size: .
v_call: TRBV5-1
d_call: .
j_call: TRBJ2-7
cdr3_nt: TGCGCCAGCAGCTTGGAAGTAGGAGCCTACGAGCAGTACTTC
cdr3_aa: CASSLEVGAYEQYF

clone_size: few
v_call: TRBV5-4
d_call: .
j_call: TRBJ2-2
cdr3_nt: TGTGCCAGCGCCCGCGGAGGGGCAGGCACCGGGGAGCTGTTTTTT
cdr3_aa: CASARGGAGTGELFF

clone_size: once
v_call: TRBV29-1
d_call: .
j_call: TRBJ2-4
cdr3_nt: TGCAGCGCCCGGGACTGGAAAAACATTCAGTACTTC
cdr3_aa: CSARDWKNIQYF

clone_size: .
v_call: TRBV7-8
d_call: TRBD2
j_call: TRBJ2-1
cdr3_nt: TGTGCCAGCAGTTTAAGCGCCGGGACTAGCGGGAGGGGGCGGGAGCAGTTCTTC
cdr3_aa: CASSLSAGTSGRGREQFF

clone_size: .
v_call: TRBV27
d_call: .
j_call: TRBJ1-1
cdr3_nt: TGTGCCAGCAGTTTAGAGGGCAGGTATGGTGAAGCTTTCTTT
cdr3_aa: CASSLEGRYGEAFF

clone_size: .
v_call: TRBV9
d_call: TRBD2
j_call: TRBJ2-1
cdr3_nt: TGTGCCAGCAGCGTGGGACTAGCAACCGGTAGCTCCTACAATGAGCAGTTCTTC
cdr3_aa: CASSVGLATGSSYNEQFF

clone_size: once
v_call: TRBV19
d_call: TRBD1
j_call: TRBJ1-5
cdr3_nt: TGTGCCAGTAAAAGGACAGGGGAGGATCAGCCCCAGCATTTT
cdr3_aa: CASKRTGEDQPQHF

clone_size: .
v_call: TRBV5-1
d_call: TRBD2
j_call: TRBJ2-1
cdr3_nt: TGCGCCAGCAGCCCGCCGGGACTAGCGCCCAATGAGCAGTTCTTC
cdr3_aa: CASSPPGLAPNEQFF

clone_size: .
v_call: TRBV25-1
d_call: TRBD1
j_call: TRBJ1-4
cdr3_nt: TGTGCCAGCAGTGAAGGAGGGACAGCGGGTAATGAAAAACTGTTTTTT
cdr3_aa: CASSEGGTAGNEKLFF

clone_size: .
v_call: TRBV11-2
d_call: TRBD2
j_call: TRBJ2-4
cdr3_nt: TGTGCCAGCAGTTTCACTAGCGGGAGCTTGTACATTCAGTACTTC
cdr3_aa: CASSFTSGSLYIQYF

clone_size: .
v_call: TRBV5-1
d_call: .
j_call: TRBJ2-1
cdr3_nt: TGCGCCAGCAGCCCGTTAGCGGTTTACAATGAGCAGTTCTTC
cdr3_aa: CASSPLAVYNEQFF

clone_size: .
v_call: TRBV19
d_call: .
j_call: TRBJ1-2
cdr3_nt: TGTGCCAGTAGTATGGGCGACAGAGCTAACTATGGCTACACCTTC
cdr3_aa: CASSMGDRANYGYTF

clone_size: .
v_call: TRBV10-3
d_call: .
j_call: TRBJ2-7
cdr3_nt: TGTGCCATCAGTGAGTCGATGAGGGGGGGAAACGAGCAGTACTTC
cdr3_aa: CAISESMRGGNEQYF

clone_size: .
v_call: TRBV4-2
d_call: .
j_call: TRBJ2-3
cdr3_nt: TGTGCCAGCAGCCAAGGGCGGCCCGGATGGACAGATACGCAGTATTTT
cdr3_aa: CASSQGRPGWTDTQYF

clone_size: .
v_call: TRBV6-1
d_call: .
j_call: TRBJ1-4
cdr3_nt: TGTGCCAGCAACCCGGAGGGGGGGAGGAATGAAAAACTGTTTTTT
cdr3_aa: CASNPEGGRNEKLFF

clone_size: .
v_call: TRBV19
d_call: TRBD1
j_call: TRBJ1-2
cdr3_nt: TGTGCCAGTAGCCCGGGACAGGGGACCTATGGCTACACCTTC
cdr3_aa: CASSPGQGTYGYTF

clone_size: few
v_call: TRBV5-1
d_call: TRBD2
j_call: TRBJ2-2
cdr3_nt: TGCGCCAGCAGCCCACTAGCGGGAGGGCCGAGCACCGGGGAGCTGTTTTTT
cdr3_aa: CASSPLAGGPSTGELFF

clone_size: .
v_call: TRBV7-2
d_call: .
j_call: TRBJ2-3
cdr3_nt: TGTGCCAGCAGCCCCCGGACTCTAAGCACAGATACGCAGTATTTT
cdr3_aa: CASSPRTLSTDTQYF

clone_size: once
v_call: TRBV5-6
d_call: TRBD1
j_call: TRBJ1-2
cdr3_nt: TGTGCCAGCAGCTTAGGAGGGGGCAACGGCTACACCTTC
cdr3_aa: CASSLGGGNGYTF

clone_size: .
v_call: TRBV6-6
d_call: .
j_call: TRBJ2-1
cdr3_nt: TGTGCCAGCAGTTTGCCGGGCAATGAGCAGTTCTTC
cdr3_aa: CASSLPGNEQFF

clone_size: .
v_call: TRBV14
d_call: .
j_call: TRBJ2-5
cdr3_nt: TGTGCCAGCAGCCGTGGGGGCGTTGGGGAGACCCAGTACTTC
cdr3_aa: CASSRGGVGETQYF

clone_size: .
v_call: TRBV29-1
d_call: .
j_call: TRBJ1-5
cdr3_nt: TGCAGCGTTGGGGGACCGGGAGGGCAGCCCCAGCATTTT
cdr3_aa: CSVGGPGGQPQHF

clone_size: .
v_call: TRBV4-2
d_call: TRBD2
j_call: TRBJ2-7
cdr3_nt: TGTGCCAGCAGCCAAGCCGGTTGGGCGGGGGACTCCTACGAGCAGTACTTC
cdr3_aa: CASSQAGWAGDSYEQYF

clone_size: .
v_call: TRBV5-6
d_call: TRBD2
j_call: TRBJ2-7
cdr3_nt: TGTGCCAGCAGCTTGTACCGCGGGAGGGCCCCCGACGAGCAGTACTTC
cdr3_aa: CASSLYRGRAPDEQYF

clone_size: .
v_call: TRBV4-1
d_call: TRBD2
j_call: TRBJ2-1
cdr3_nt: TGCGCCAGCAGCCAAGTACGGACGGGAGGTTACAATGAGCAGTTCTTC
cdr3_aa: CASSQVRTGGYNEQFF

clone_size: .
v_call: TRBV7-9
d_call: TRBD2
j_call: TRBJ2-3
cdr3_nt: TGTGCCAGCAGCCTTAGCGGGAGGGGTACAGATACGCAGTATTTT
cdr3_aa: CASSLSGRGTDTQYF

clone_size: .
v_call: TRBV29-1
d_call: .
j_call: TRBJ1-1
cdr3_nt: TGCAGCGTGAGGGGTGGGGGCGTCACTGAAGCTTTCTTT
cdr3_aa: CSVRGGGVTEAFF

clone_size: .
v_call: TRBV5-4
d_call: .
j_call: TRBJ2-7
cdr3_nt: TGTGCCAGCAAAAGAGAGTGGCGGGGCGAGCAGTACTTC
cdr3_aa: CASKREWRGEQYF

clone_size: few
v_call: TRBV5-4
d_call: .
j_call: TRBJ2-1
cdr3_nt: TGTGCCACCCGGCGGGGTTTGGAGGCTAGCGATGAGCAGTTCTTC
cdr3_aa: CATRRGLEASDEQFF

clone_size: few
v_call: TRBV28
d_call: .
j_call: TRBJ1-1
cdr3_nt: TGTGCCAGCAGCCCTCTGAGCCACTTCAACACTGAAGCTTTCTTT
cdr3_aa: CASSPLSHFNTEAFF

clone_size: few
v_call: TRBV9
d_call: .
j_call: TRBJ2-2
cdr3_nt: TGTGCCAGCAGTCTCCTAGGGGGTCCGAACCCCGGGGAGCTGTTTTTT
cdr3_aa: CASSLLGGPNPGELFF

clone_size: .
v_call: TRBV9
d_call: TRBD1
j_call: TRBJ2-2
cdr3_nt: TGTGCCAGCAGGGACAGGACGAACACCGGGGAGCTGTTTTTT
cdr3_aa: CASRDRTNTGELFF

clone_size: .
v_call: TRBV28
d_call: .
j_call: TRBJ2-1
cdr3_nt: TGTGCCAGCAGTTTTCTTATTTCGTATGAGCAGTTCTTC
cdr3_aa: CASSFLISYEQFF

clone_size: .
v_call: TRBV15
d_call: .
j_call: TRBJ1-3
cdr3_nt: TGTGCCACCAGCAGAGTTCCTGCCTTTCTAAACAGGGATAACACCATATATTTT
cdr3_aa: CATSRVPAFLNRDNTIYF

clone_size: .
v_call: TRBV7-9
d_call: TRBD1
j_call: TRBJ1-1
cdr3_nt: TGTGCCAGCAGCAGGGGACAGGGAAACACTGAAGCTTTCTTT
cdr3_aa: CASSRGQGNTEAFF

clone_size: .
v_call: TRBV7-2
d_call: TRBD1
j_call: TRBJ2-7
cdr3_nt: TGTGCCAGCAGCTGGGGACAGGCAACCTACGAGCAGTACTTC
cdr3_aa: CASSWGQATYEQYF

clone_size: .
v_call: TRBV7-2
d_call: .
j_call: TRBJ1-5
cdr3_nt: TGTGCCAGCAGCTTGATGGGGGCTAGCAATCAGCCCCAGCATTTT
cdr3_aa: CASSLMGASNQPQHF

clone_size: .
v_call: TRBV2
d_call: TRBD2
j_call: TRBJ2-3
cdr3_nt: TGTGCCAGCAGCACCGGTAGCGGGAGGGCCGATACGCAGTATTTT
cdr3_aa: CASSTGSGRADTQYF

clone_size: .
v_call: TRBV7-9
d_call: TRBD1
j_call: TRBJ1-1
cdr3_nt: TGTGCCAGCAGCCAAACCGGGACAGGGGGCTTTGAAAGAGCTTTCTTT
cdr3_aa: CASSQTGTGGFERAFF

clone_size: .
v_call: TRBV27
d_call: TRBD1
j_call: TRBJ2-4
cdr3_nt: TGTGCCAGCAGTCGGACAGGTTCCAGGCTAGCCAAAAACATTCAGTACTTC
cdr3_aa: CASSRTGSRLAKNIQYF

clone_size: .
v_call: TRBV7-8
d_call: TRBD2
j_call: TRBJ2-5
cdr3_nt: TGTGCCAGCAGCAGGGGACTAGCAGCTCAAGAGACCCAGTACTTC
cdr3_aa: CASSRGLAAQETQYF

clone_size: .
v_call: TRBV9
d_call: .
j_call: TRBJ2-1
cdr3_nt: TGTGCCAGCAACCTGGGCGGGGCTGAGCAGTTCTTC
cdr3_aa: CASNLGGAEQFF

clone_size: few
v_call: TRBV4-2
d_call: TRBD1
j_call: TRBJ2-6
cdr3_nt: TGTGCCAGCAGCTCAACGACAGGGATAGTCTCTGGGGCCAACGTCCTGACTTTC
cdr3_aa: CASSSTTGIVSGANVLTF

clone_size: .
v_call: TRBV6-6
d_call: TRBD2
j_call: TRBJ2-3
cdr3_nt: TGTGCCAGCAGGCCGCCGGGGGGGCGAGGGACAGATACGCAGTATTTT
cdr3_aa: CASRPPGGRGTDTQYF

clone_size: .
v_call: TRBV19
d_call: TRBD2
j_call: TRBJ2-1
cdr3_nt: TGTGCCAGTAGTACCCGGACTAGCGGGGGCCTCTCCTACAATGAGCAGTTCTTC
cdr3_aa: CASSTRTSGGLSYNEQFF

clone_size: .
v_call: TRBV11-2
d_call: .
j_call: TRBJ2-7
cdr3_nt: TGTGCCAGCAGCATCTCCGGGAGTGGCAACGAGCAGTACTTC
cdr3_aa: CASSISGSGNEQYF

clone_size: once
v_call: TRBV9
d_call: .
j_call: TRBJ1-1
cdr3_nt: TGTGCCAGCAGCGTAGACTCGGTGGGGGGTTCAGCTTTCTTT
cdr3_aa: CASSVDSVGGSAFF

clone_size: few
v_call: TRBV7-8
d_call: .
j_call: TRBJ2-3
cdr3_nt: TGTGCCAGCAGAGATAAGACTACATACATTAGCACAGATACGCAGTATTTT
cdr3_aa: CASRDKTTYISTDTQYF

clone_size: once
v_call: TRBV5-1
d_call: .
j_call: TRBJ2-4
cdr3_nt: TGCGCCAGCAGCTTGGGACTAGAGGACATTCAGTACTTC
cdr3_aa: CASSLGLEDIQYF

clone_size: .
v_call: TRBV6-5
d_call: TRBD2
j_call: TRBJ2-7
cdr3_nt: TGTGCCAGCAGTCGCGTCCTAGCGGGGACCTACGAGCAGTACTTC
cdr3_aa: CASSRVLAGTYEQYF

clone_size: .
v_call: TRBV28
d_call: TRBD2
j_call: TRBJ2-1
cdr3_nt: TGTGCCAGCAGCGGACTAGCCGACAATGAGCAGTTCTTC
cdr3_aa: CASSGLADNEQFF